Shown below are 16 T cell receptor beta chains from a single sample sequenced in a study of human T cells and chemical hapten exposure. As for time point: patch test 1, 2 weeks after DPC sensitization. The treatment here: therapeutic diphenylcyclopropenone sensitization with weekly scalp DPC. TCRdb independently ran MiXCR on the RACE reads; one entry per CDR3 protein. In the table there are about 60,000 distinct CDR3 sequences, 9% to 9.5% of which are singletons. This specimen consisted of whole blood, obtained in connection with sensitization to the hapten diphenylcyclopropenone (DPC). Every receptor here comes from a woman in her 40s with alopecia areata. Some clones in this sample may be carry-over from other donors' samples.

This clonotype was observed a few times. The rearrangement uses TRBV3-1 and TRBJ1-1; no reliable D call. Germline CDR1 and CDR2: LGHDT and YNNKEL (reference sequence). V lost 5 bases and J lost 7, with 14 bases in between. There are 13 residues in the CDR3. The DNA for the CDR3 is TGTGCCAGCAGCTCTTTAAGCGACCTTGAAGCTTTCTTT. This encodes CASSSLSDLEAFF.

This clonotype was counted at least ten times. The chain carries TRBV6-5 and TRBJ1-3; D unresolved. Looked up from germline, CDR1 is MNHEY and CDR2 is SVGAGI. V lost 8 bases, J lost 2 bases, and 7 bases lay in between. This CDR3 region has 12 residues. The CDR3 nucleotides are TGTGCCAGCCAAAATACTGGAAACACCATATATTTT. This encodes CASQNTGNTIYF.

CDR3 in amino acids: CASSPAVRDYGYTF. The CDR3 DNA reads as TGTGCCAGCAGTCCAGCGGTGCGGGACTATGGCTACACCTTC. The chain carries TRBV7-9 and TRBJ1-2, with D unclear. The CDR3 has 14 amino acids. Germline-derived CDR1 and CDR2 are SEHNR and FQNEAQ (reference sequence). V was shortened by 6 bases and J by 3 bases, with 14 bases between the two germline ends.

This clonotype was seen repeatedly, ten times or more. The chain recombines TRBV3-1 with TRBJ2-1; tentatively, D is TRBD2 (6 bases). CDR1 LGHDT and CDR2 YNNKEL come from the germline V gene (reference sequence). The CDR3 has 14 amino acids. V lost 0 bases to trimming and J lost 9 bases, with 12 bases between them. The DNA of the CDR3 is TGTGCCAGCAGCCAAGATCCGGGGGTCAGTGAGCAGTTCTTC. It yields the protein CASSQDPGVSEQFF.

The chain joins TRBV3-2 to TRBJ1-5; the table names TRBD1, a call not compared with the DNA. TRBV3-2 counts as a pseudogene. CDR3 length: 15 residues. The CDR3 region is CASSQAWGGHQPQHF. The CDR3, as DNA: TGTGCCAGCAGCCAAGCCTGGGGGGGGCATCAGCCCCAGCATTTT.

CDR3 DNA: TGTGCCAGCAGTTTGGCGGCCTACGAGCAGTACTTC. This encodes CASSLAAYEQYF. The genes are TRBV28 and TRBJ2-7; D is undetermined. Per germline, CDR1 MDHEN and CDR2 SYDVKM. The V end lost 3 bases, the J end lost 2 bases, and 5 bases lay between the germline ends. The CDR3 extends over 12 amino acids.

This rearrangement joins TRBV7-2 to TRBJ2-1; D is undetermined. V was cut by 5 bases and J by 2 bases, with 13 bases left in between. The V gene's germline CDR1 is SGHTA and CDR2 FQGNSA. The CDR3 loop spans 15 amino acids. The CDR3 nucleotides are TGTGCCAGCAGCCCCCTCTCGGCCCCCTACAATGAGCAGTTCTTC. This codes for CASSPLSAPYNEQFF.

This clonotype was detected only a few times. The chain uses TRBV28 and TRBJ1-1, with TRBD1 as a possible D gene (5 bases). The germline V and J ends were trimmed by 5 bases and 7 bases, with 8 bases remaining between them. This CDR3 is 11 amino acids long. The germline CDR1 and CDR2 sequences are MDHEN and SYDVKM. In nucleotides, the CDR3 is TGTGCCAGCAGTATACAGGTTGAAGCTTTCTTT. Protein sequence: CASSIQVEAFF.

This chain connects TRBV20-1 to TRBJ1-2, with D possibly being TRBD1 (6 bases). V gave up 0 bases and J gave up 8 bases, with 25 bases separating them. The germline CDR1 and CDR2 sequences are DFQATT and SNEGSKA (reference sequence). The CDR3 extends over 17 amino acids. The CDR3 protein is CSARDMVRAGALRGYTF. CDR3 coding DNA: TGCAGTGCTAGAGATATGGTACGGGCAGGGGCTCTCAGAGGCTACACCTTC.

The chain joins TRBV7-6 to TRBJ2-3; 13 bases match TRBD2. CDR3 length: 17 residues. Per germline, CDR1 SGHVS and CDR2 FNYEAQ. V lost 2 bases to trimming and J lost 5 bases; unmatched junction nucleotides: 7. CDR3 sequence reads: CASSLSTSGGPLDTQYF. The CDR3 DNA sequence: TGTGCCAGCAGCTTATCGACTAGCGGGGGGCCATTAGATACGCAGTATTTT.

This clonotype has at least ten counts. V gene TRBV7-2 combines with J gene TRBJ2-5; TRBD2 aligns across 9 bases. Germline V gene sequence: CDR1 SGHTA, CDR2 FQGNSA. The ends lost 1 base at V and 1 base at J; junction bases unmatched: 7. CDR3 length: 17 residues. The CDR3 sequence: CASSLGAPSGAQETQYF. The CDR3, as DNA: TGTGCCAGCAGCTTAGGGGCGCCTAGCGGGGCCCAAGAGACCCAGTACTTC.

This clonotype was counted ten times or more. V usage is TRBV5-1 and J usage is TRBJ1-1; TRBD1 matches 12 bases. Germline assignment: CDR1 SGHRS and CDR2 YFSETQ. Trimming at V came to 0 bases and at J to 1 base, leaving 13 bases not matched to a gene. This CDR3 has 20 amino acids. Here the CDR3 reads CASSLDGTGGTLKSNTEAFF. Written as DNA, the CDR3 is TGCGCCAGCAGCTTGGATGGGACAGGGGGCACGTTAAAATCGAACACTGAAGCTTTCTTT.

The chain uses TRBV28 and TRBJ2-3; D is possibly TRBD1 (6 bases). The germline V gene encodes CDR1 MDHEN and CDR2 SYDVKM. This CDR3 spans 13 amino acids. V dropped 10 bases and J dropped 2 bases, with 13 bases sitting between them. The CDR3 spells CATEGDITDTQYF. CDR3 bases: TGTGCCACCGAGGGGGATATCACAGATACGCAGTATTTT.

This clonotype was seen at least ten times. The chain employs TRBV7-9 and TRBJ1-1, with 10 positions matching TRBD1. This CDR3 is built from 14 residues. CDR1 and CDR2 from the germline V gene are SEHNR and FQNEAQ (reference sequence). V shed 4 bases and J 9 bases; nucleotides not matched to a gene: 8. The CDR3 here is CASSSGQGGRKAFF. The CDR3 DNA follows: TGTGCCAGCAGCTCCGGACAGGGGGGCCGTAAAGCTTTCTTT.

This sequence joins TRBV20-1 and TRBJ2-4; 11 bases match TRBD1. The CDR3 loop spans 16 amino acids. Losses at the gene ends were 2 bases for V and 6 bases for J; bases not matched to a gene: 9. Germline V gene sequence: CDR1 DFQATT, CDR2 SNEGSKA (reference sequence). CDR3 residues: CSARREGTGGRNIQYF. CDR3 DNA sequence: TGCAGTGCTAGAAGAGAAGGGACAGGGGGAAGAAACATTCAGTACTTC.

CDR3 DNA: TGCAGTGCTAGTGAGAGGGGGAGGACTGAAGCTTTCTTT. Residues: CSASERGRTEAFF. The V and J genes are TRBV20-1 and TRBJ1-1; D might be TRBD1 (6 bases). The germline gives CDR1 DFQATT, CDR2 SNEGSKA (reference sequence). The CDR3 has 13 residues. Trimming took 3 bases from V and 5 from J, leaving 13 bases between them.